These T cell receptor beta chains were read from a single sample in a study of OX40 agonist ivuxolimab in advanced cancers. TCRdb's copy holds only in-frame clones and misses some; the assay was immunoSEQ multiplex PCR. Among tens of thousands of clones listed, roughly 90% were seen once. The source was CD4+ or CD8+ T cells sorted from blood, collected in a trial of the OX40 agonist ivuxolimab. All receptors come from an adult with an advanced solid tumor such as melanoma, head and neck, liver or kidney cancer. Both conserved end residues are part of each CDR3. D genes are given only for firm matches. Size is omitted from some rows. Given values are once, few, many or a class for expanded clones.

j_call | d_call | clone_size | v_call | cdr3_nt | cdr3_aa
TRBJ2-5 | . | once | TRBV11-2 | TGTGCCAGCAGCGAACCCCAGGGTTTAGAGACCCAGTACTTC | CASSEPQGLETQYF
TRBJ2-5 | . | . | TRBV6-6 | TGTGCCAGCAGTTACTGGGAGACCCAGTACTTC | CASSYWETQYF
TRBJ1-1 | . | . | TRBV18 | TGTGCCAGCTCACCCCCGGGGGTGGTGAACACTGAAGCTTTCTTT | CASSPPGVVNTEAFF
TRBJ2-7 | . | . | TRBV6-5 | TGTGCCAGCAGCCCTGGACTGTACTACGAGCAGTACTTC | CASSPGLYYEQYF
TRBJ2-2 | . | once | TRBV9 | TGTGCCAGCAGCGCGACCGGGGAGCTGTTTTTT | CASSATGELFF
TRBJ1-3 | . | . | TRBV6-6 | TGTGCCAGCTTTACTGGGGGGATAGGAAACACCATATATTTT | CASFTGGIGNTIYF
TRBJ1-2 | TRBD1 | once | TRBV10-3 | TGTGCCATCAGTGGGGGACAGGGACCTGATGGCTACACCTTC | CAISGGQGPDGYTF
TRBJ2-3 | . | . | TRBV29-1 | TGCAGCGTTGCCGGGGTGAAGGAGCCAGATACGCAGTATTTT | CSVAGVKEPDTQYF
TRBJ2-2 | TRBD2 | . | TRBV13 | TGTGCCAGCAGCGATCGGGGGGGACAAGGATTCTCCGGGGAGCTGTTTTTT | CASSDRGGQGFSGELFF
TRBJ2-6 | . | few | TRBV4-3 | TGCGCCAGCAGCCAAGAGCCGGGGGCTGGGGCCAACGTCCTGACTTTC | CASSQEPGAGANVLTF
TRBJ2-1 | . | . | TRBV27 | TGTGCCAGCAGTTTATCTGGGGGGAACGAGCAGTTCTTC | CASSLSGGNEQFF
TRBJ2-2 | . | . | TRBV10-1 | TGCGCCAGCCTAAAAACGGTTGAAACCGGGGAGCTGTTTTTT | CASLKTVETGELFF
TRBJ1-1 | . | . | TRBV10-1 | TGCGCCAGACCTCTGACGGGAGGTACTGAAGCTTTCTTT | CARPLTGGTEAFF
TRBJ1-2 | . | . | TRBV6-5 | TGTGCCAGCAGTTACGGGGCTCCCAACTATGGCTACACCTTC | CASSYGAPNYGYTF
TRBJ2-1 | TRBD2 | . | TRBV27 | TGTGCCAGCAGTTTCGGCCTAGCGGGTTTGAATGAGCAGTTCTTC | CASSFGLAGLNEQFF
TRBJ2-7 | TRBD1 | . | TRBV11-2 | TGTGCCAGCAGCTTCCAGACAGGGTTGGATACCGAGCAGTACTTC | CASSFQTGLDTEQYF
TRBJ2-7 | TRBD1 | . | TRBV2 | TGTGCCAGCAGTGAGGCGACAGGGTCCTACGAGCAGTACTTC | CASSEATGSYEQYF
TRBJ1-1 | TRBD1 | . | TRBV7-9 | TGTGCCAGCAGAAGAGGACAGGGTAGCACTGAAGCTTTCTTT | CASRRGQGSTEAFF
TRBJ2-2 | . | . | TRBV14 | TGTGCCAGCAGCCCCAGGCCGGGCCTAAACACCGGGGAGCTGTTTTTT | CASSPRPGLNTGELFF
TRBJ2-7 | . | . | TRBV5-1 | TGCGCCAGCAGCCCGGTGGGGGCCTCCTACGAGCAGTACTTC | CASSPVGASYEQYF
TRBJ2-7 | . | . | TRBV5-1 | TGCGCCAGCAGCCCCATAGCGGCTACCACCTACGAGCAGTACTTC | CASSPIAATTYEQYF
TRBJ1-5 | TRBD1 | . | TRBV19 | TGTGCCAGTAGTATAGATGAGGGGGCGTTACAGCCCCAGCATTTT | CASSIDEGALQPQHF
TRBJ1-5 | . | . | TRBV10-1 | TGCGCCAGCAGTGAGGCCTGGCCCCCGGGGCGCACACCGCCCCAGCATTTT | CASSEAWPPGRTPPQHF
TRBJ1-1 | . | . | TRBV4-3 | TGCGCCAGCAGCCAAGATCCGGTCTGGATGAACACTGAAGCTTTCTTT | CASSQDPVWMNTEAFF
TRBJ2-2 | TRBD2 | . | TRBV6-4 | TGTGCCAGCAGTGACTCGATGCGGCTAGCGGGGACCGGGGAGCTGTTTTTT | CASSDSMRLAGTGELFF
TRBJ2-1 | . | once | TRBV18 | TGTGCCAGCTCACCGCTAGAACAGGTCTACAATGAGCAGTTCTTC | CASSPLEQVYNEQFF
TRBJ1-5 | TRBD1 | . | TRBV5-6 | TGTGCCAGCAGCTTGGCCCAGGGGGGCGACAATCAGCCCCAGCATTTT | CASSLAQGGDNQPQHF
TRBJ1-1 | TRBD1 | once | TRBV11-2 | TGTGCCAGCAGCTTAGAGGGGGGAGGGGGCTTGAACACTGAAGCTTTCTTT | CASSLEGGGGLNTEAFF
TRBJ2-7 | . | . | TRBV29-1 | TGCAGCGTTGAACTCGGGGGCCCAACAGGCTCCTACGAGCAGTACTTC | CSVELGGPTGSYEQYF
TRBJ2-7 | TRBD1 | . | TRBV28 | TGTGCCAGCAACCCGCCCCCGGGACAGGGCTACGAGCAGTACTTC | CASNPPPGQGYEQYF
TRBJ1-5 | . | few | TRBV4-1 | TGCGCCAGCAGCCAAGATGCAGGGTATCAGCCCCAGCATTTT | CASSQDAGYQPQHF
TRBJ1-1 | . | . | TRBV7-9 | TGTGCCAGCAGCTCCGAAGACAGAGACTTGAACACTGAAGCTTTCTTT | CASSSEDRDLNTEAFF
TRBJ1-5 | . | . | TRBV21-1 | TGTGCCAGCCCCCGGAGGGGTAGCAATCAGCCCCAGCATTTT | CASPRRGSNQPQHF
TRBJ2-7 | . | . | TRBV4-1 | TGCGCCAGCAGCCAAGTACAGTATGTCTACGAGCAGTACTTC | CASSQVQYVYEQYF
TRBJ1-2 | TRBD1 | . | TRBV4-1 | TGCGCCAGCAGCCAGACGGACAGGGATAACTATGGCTACACCTTC | CASSQTDRDNYGYTF
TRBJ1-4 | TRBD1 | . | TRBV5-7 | TGTGCCAGCAGCTATTCACAGGGGGGGGAAAAACTGTTTTTT | CASSYSQGGEKLFF
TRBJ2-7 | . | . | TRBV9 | TGTGCCAGCAGCGAGGGAGGATCTAGCTACGAGCAGTACTTC | CASSEGGSSYEQYF